The 7 T cell receptor beta chains listed next were all sequenced from one sample in a study of T cells in Graves' hyperthyroidism and ophthalmopathy. Amplification targeted TCR beta CDR3 regions from RNA transcripts. The HTBI primer set drove a first-round RT-PCR of the TCR CDR3. TCRdb reanalysed the multiplex PCR reads using MiXCR and keeps one entry per CDR3 protein. The table has over 450,000 distinct CDR3 sequences, approximately 14% seen once. The sequenced sample consisted of blood. These receptors originate from a woman in her late teens or twenties with Graves' hyperthyroidism.

This clonotype has a count of ten or more. This rearrangement joins TRBV20-1 to TRBJ2-7; 7 bases map to TRBD1. Germline V CDR1 and CDR2: DFQATT, SNEGSKA (reference sequence). With 0 bases clipped from V and 2 bases from J, the junction kept 4 bases outside the gene matches. CDR3 length: 14 amino acids. The CDR3 nucleotides read TGCAGTGCTAGAGATCAGGGGACAGCCTACGAGCAGTACTTC. This sequence encodes CSARDQGTAYEQYF.

This chain connects TRBV15 to TRBJ2-2; 7 nucleotides match TRBD1. The ends lost 0 bases at V and 6 bases at J; junction bases unmatched: 13. This CDR3 is 18 amino acids long. Germline values: CDR1 LNHNV, CDR2 YYDKDF (reference sequence). Here the CDR3 reads CATSRDLGRGSVSGELFF. The CDR3, as DNA: TGTGCCACCAGCAGAGATCTGGGCAGGGGGAGTGTATCCGGGGAGCTGTTTTTT.

The chain couples TRBV20-1 to TRBJ2-3; TRBD2 matches 12 bases. CDR3 length equals 16 residues. The germline gives CDR1 DFQATT, CDR2 SNEGSKA (reference sequence). V shed 2 bases, J shed 4 bases, and the junction held 7 bases outside the gene matches. This CDR3 reads CSARQWTSGKADTQYF. CDR3 DNA: TGCAGTGCTAGACAGTGGACTAGCGGGAAGGCAGATACGCAGTATTTT.

This clonotype was recorded many times. This chain joins TRBV12-3 or TRBV12-4 and TRBJ2-3; a weak D match, TRBD1 (6 bases). Trimming cost V 8 bases and J 5 bases, with 14 bases left between them. The CDR3 consists of 13 residues. CDR3 nucleotides: TGTGCCAGCCGAAGGACAGTGGGAGATACGCAGTATTTT. Translating gives CASRRTVGDTQYF.

The table lists this clonotype with many counts. This chain connects TRBV12-3 or TRBV12-4 to TRBJ2-3; 10 bases line up with TRBD2. The CDR3 runs to 16 residues. Trimming took 2 bases from V and 4 from J; bases not matched to a gene: 6. CDR3 DNA sequence: TGTGCCAGCAGTTTAAGAGTAGCGGGAGGCGCAGATACGCAGTATTTT. It is translated as CASSLRVAGGADTQYF.

This clonotype was detected ten times or more. The rearrangement uses TRBV11-1 and TRBJ2-7, with a weak D call TRBD2 (5 bases). The CDR3 spans 17 residues. The V end was cut by 0 bases, the J end by 6 bases, with 21 bases between. Germline V CDR1 and CDR2: SGHAT, FQDESV (reference sequence). CDR3 coding DNA: TGTGCCAGCAGCTTAGCGAGAGTGATAGAGGGAACAGTCGAGCAGTACTTC. Encoded protein: CASSLARVIEGTVEQYF.

This clonotype was recorded at least ten times. J is TRBJ2-2 and V is TRBV27; D not certain. Germline V CDR1 and CDR2: MNHEY, SMNVEV (reference sequence). With 6 bases removed from V and 3 bases from J, the gap between germline ends came to 8 bases. The CDR3 is made up of 13 amino acids. CDR3 amino acids: CASSPEDTGELFF. The DNA of the CDR3 is TGTGCCAGCAGCCCAGAGGACACCGGGGAGCTGTTTTTT.